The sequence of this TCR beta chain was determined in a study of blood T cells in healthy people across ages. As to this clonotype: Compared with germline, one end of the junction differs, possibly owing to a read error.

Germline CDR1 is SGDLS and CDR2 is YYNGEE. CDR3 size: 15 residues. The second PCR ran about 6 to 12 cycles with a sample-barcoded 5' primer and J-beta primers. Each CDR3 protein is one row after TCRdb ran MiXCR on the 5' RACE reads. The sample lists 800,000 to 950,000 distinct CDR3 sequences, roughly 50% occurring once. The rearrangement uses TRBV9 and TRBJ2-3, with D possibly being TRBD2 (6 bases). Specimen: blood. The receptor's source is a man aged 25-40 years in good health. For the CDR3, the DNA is TGTGCCAGCAGCGTAGTCGGGGGATTCACACATACGCAGTATTTT. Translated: CASSVVGGFTHTQYF.